This record concerns one T cell receptor beta chain sequence. These data belong to a study of blood T cell repertoires in COVID-19. TCRdb's table, derived via immunoSEQ multiplex PCR, lists solely in-frame clones and lacks some. The repertoire holds some 300,000 clones, with 90% as singletons. The sequencing input was peripheral blood. This sequence was found in a woman aged 50 to 60 with COVID-19, enrolled during active disease.

CDR3 DNA sequence: TGTGCCAGTAGCCCTCGGGCAGGGGCGAACTCCTACGAGCAGTACTTC. Translating gives CASSPRAGANSYEQYF. The J gene is TRBJ2-7, the V gene TRBV19; TRBD1 might be the D (6 bases). CDR1 is LNHDA and CDR2 is SQIVND in the germline V gene (reference sequence). The ends were cut back, 6 bases at V and 0 bases at J, with 18 bases in the middle. This CDR3 has 16 residues.